The 10 T cell receptor beta chains presented below share a single source sample, sequenced in a study of cytomegalovirus exposure and HLA in healthy donors (dated by TCRdb to 2016 to 2017). Libraries came from the immunoSEQ multiplex PCR assay. For the multiplex PCR, a mixture combining 60 forward primers for TCR Vbeta segments and 13 reverse primers for TCR Jbeta segments was used. TCRdb took over this immuneACCESS table, retaining in-frame rearrangements with V and J assigned. Such tables are incomplete; in checked studies, under half of the missing clones stem from an unresolved V gene, and the remainder is unexplained. The sample table shows 150,000 to 200,000 clones, and roughly three quarters are seen once. The ten largest account for roughly 13% of the sample. The specimen was PBMCs. Receptors were obtained from a woman aged 45-65 years in good health and CMV-seropositive.

This clone came up a few times. The rearrangement joins TRBV19 to TRBJ2-7; a possible D gene is TRBD1 (6 bases). With 5 bases removed from V and 4 bases from J, the gap between germline ends came to 12 bases. The CDR3 covers 13 residues. Germline CDR1 and CDR2: LNHDA and SQIVND (reference sequence). CDR3 residues: CASSENTGYEQYF. The CDR3 DNA is TGTGCCAGTAGTGAAAACACAGGGTACGAGCAGTACTTC.

This clone was seen more than once but under ten times. The genes are TRBV6-5 and TRBJ2-7, with D possibly being TRBD1 (6 bases). CDR3 length equals 15 residues. Germline V gene lookup returns CDR1 MNHEY and CDR2 SVGAGI. V was trimmed by 0 bases and J by 3 bases, leaving 12 bases between them. In DNA, the CDR3 is TGTGCCAGCAGTTACTCAGGGGACAAGCTCTACGAGCAGTACTTC. As protein: CASSYSGDKLYEQYF.

This clone was observed once. The J gene is TRBJ2-5, the V gene TRBV4-1, with TRBD1 as a possible D gene (6 bases). V gave up 4 bases and J gave up 5 bases, with 17 bases separating them. The germline V gene has CDR1 MGHRA and CDR2 YSYEKL. The CDR3 contains 15 residues. The CDR3 DNA follows: TGCGCCAGCAGCCGTCACCAGGAGAGGGGGGAGACCCAGTACTTC. This sequence encodes CASSRHQERGETQYF.

The rearrangement joins TRBV9 to TRBJ2-7, with TRBD2 as a possible D gene (6 bases). The CDR3 has 14 amino acids. Germline V gives CDR1 SGDLS, CDR2 YYNGEE. With 3 bases removed from V and 6 bases from J, the gap between germline ends came to 16 bases. The CDR3 region is CASSGGATPSEQYF. The CDR3 bases are TGTGCCAGCAGCGGCGGGGCCACTCCTTCCGAGCAGTACTTC.

The chain combines TRBV5-1 with TRBJ1-4, with 7 bases aligning to TRBD1. The V gene's germline CDR1 is SGHRS and CDR2 YFSETQ. The CDR3 consists of 15 residues. The ends lost 4 bases at V and 3 bases at J; junction bases unmatched: 6. The chain's CDR3 is CASSPYRGSNEKLFF. The CDR3 DNA sequence: TGCGCCAGCAGCCCTTACAGGGGCTCTAATGAAAAACTGTTTTTT.

This clone has ten or more counts. V usage is TRBV21-1 and J usage is TRBJ2-7; the table's TRBD2 call for D was not verified on the DNA. TRBV21-1 constitutes a pseudogene. The CDR3 consists of 14 residues. This CDR3 is CASSGGLAFHEQYF. DNA for the CDR3: TGTGCCAGCAGCGGGGGACTAGCTTTCCACGAGCAGTACTTC.

The genes are TRBV5-4 and TRBJ1-1; TRBD1 agrees at 7 bases. J gave up 1 base and V 4 bases, and 7 bases lay outside the gene matches. Germline CDR1 reads SGHNT; CDR2 reads YYREEE (reference sequence). The length of the CDR3 is 15 residues. CDR3 bases: TGTGCCAGCAGCCCTCAGGGGGGTAGGAACACTGAAGCTTTCTTT. It is translated as CASSPQGGRNTEAFF.

This chain connects TRBV9 to TRBJ2-1; 11 bases map to TRBD2. The J segment lost 8 bases and the V segment lost 2 bases, leaving 6 bases of the junction unmatched. The CDR3 consists of 15 residues. The V gene's germline CDR1 is SGDLS and CDR2 YYNGEE. This chain's CDR3 is CASSVSSGGRYEQFF. The CDR3 nucleotides are TGTGCCAGCAGCGTCTCTAGCGGGGGGCGGTATGAGCAGTTCTTC.

The V gene is TRBV18, the J gene TRBJ1-2, with D hard to call. CDR1 and CDR2 (germline): KGHSH, LQKENI. The CDR3 covers 14 residues. Trimming pared 0 bases from V and 1 base from J, leaving 6 bases between. The CDR3 region is CASSPPADNYGYTF. CDR3 sequence (DNA): TGTGCCAGCTCACCACCGGCAGATAACTATGGCTACACCTTC.

The rearrangement joins TRBV11-2 to TRBJ1-1; 7 bases are shared with TRBD1. CDR3 length: 16 residues. Germline values: CDR1 SGHAT, CDR2 FQNNGV. V lost 5 bases and J lost 2; bases outside the gene matches: 11. CDR3 protein: CASSPRPGGSNTEAFF. DNA of the CDR3: TGTGCCAGCAGCCCTCGTCCAGGGGGGTCTAACACTGAAGCTTTCTTT.